This TCR beta chain was retrieved from a study of T-cell memory formation after mild COVID-19. Study-wide points: SARS-CoV-2 specificity of second-wave clones peaking day 37 was unconfirmed. Pre-infection memory harbored some responding clones, suggesting cross-reactive memory joined. While clones contracting from day 15 to 85 were balanced between CD4 and CD8, later expanders leaned CD4+.

In regard to this clonotype: Its cognate antigen is unknown.

This CDR3 contains 14 residues. The junction had 5 bases not matched to a gene; V was cut back by 4 bases and J by 7 bases. CDR1 GTSNPN and CDR2 SVGIG come from the germline V gene (reference sequence). A 5'RACE reaction primed in the constant segment made cDNA libraries of TCR alpha and TCR beta, and these carried sample barcodes and UMIs. From the 5' RACE reads, TCRdb called clonotypes with MiXCR, one entry per CDR3 protein. The repertoire consists of roughly 480,000 distinct CDR3 sequences, with roughly 25% occurring once and the leading ten covering around 12%. The sequenced sample was PBMCs or a T cell subset sorted from them (not recorded which). The sequence was collected from an adult woman who had mild COVID-19 (a few samples of this study predate the infection). Cell type and time point are not known. This chain connects TRBV30 to TRBJ2-2, with 11 nucleotides matching TRBD2. The CDR3 DNA sequence: TGTGCCTGGAATAGCGGGGGGGCCATCGGGGAGCTGTTTTTT. This codes for CAWNSGGAIGELFF.